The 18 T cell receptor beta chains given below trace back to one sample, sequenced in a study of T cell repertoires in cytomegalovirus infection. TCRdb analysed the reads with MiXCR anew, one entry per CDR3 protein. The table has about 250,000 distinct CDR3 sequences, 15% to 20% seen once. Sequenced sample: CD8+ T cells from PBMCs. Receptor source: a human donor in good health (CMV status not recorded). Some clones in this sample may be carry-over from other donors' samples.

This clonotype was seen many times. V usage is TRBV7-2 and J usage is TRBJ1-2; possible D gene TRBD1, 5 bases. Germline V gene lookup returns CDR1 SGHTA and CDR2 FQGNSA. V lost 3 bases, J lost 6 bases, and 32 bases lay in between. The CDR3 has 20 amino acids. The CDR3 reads CASSLGGGPIGTRQADGYTF. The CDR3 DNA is TGTGCCAGCAGCTTGGGCGGGGGACCAATCGGGACCCGCCAGGCAGATGGCTACACCTTC.

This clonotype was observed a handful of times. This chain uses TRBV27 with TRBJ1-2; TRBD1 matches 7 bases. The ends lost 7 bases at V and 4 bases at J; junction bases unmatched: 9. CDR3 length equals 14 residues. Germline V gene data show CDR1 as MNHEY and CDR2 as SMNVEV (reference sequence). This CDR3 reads CASKKTGTVYGYTF. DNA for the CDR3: TGTGCCAGCAAAAAAACCGGGACAGTCTATGGCTACACCTTC.

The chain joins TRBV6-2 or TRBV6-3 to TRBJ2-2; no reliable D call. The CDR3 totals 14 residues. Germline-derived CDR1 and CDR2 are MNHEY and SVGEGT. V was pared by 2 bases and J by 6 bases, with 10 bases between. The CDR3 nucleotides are TGTGCCAGCAGTTACCGCCTTCAAGCCGGGGAGCTGTTTTTT. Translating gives CASSYRLQAGELFF.

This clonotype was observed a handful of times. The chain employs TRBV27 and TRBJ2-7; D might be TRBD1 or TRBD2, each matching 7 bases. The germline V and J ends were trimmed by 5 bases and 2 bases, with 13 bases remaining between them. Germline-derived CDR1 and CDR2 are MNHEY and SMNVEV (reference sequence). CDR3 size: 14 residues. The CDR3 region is CASSPGGQPYEQYF. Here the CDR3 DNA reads TGTGCCAGCAGTCCGGGGGGACAGCCCTACGAGCAGTACTTC.

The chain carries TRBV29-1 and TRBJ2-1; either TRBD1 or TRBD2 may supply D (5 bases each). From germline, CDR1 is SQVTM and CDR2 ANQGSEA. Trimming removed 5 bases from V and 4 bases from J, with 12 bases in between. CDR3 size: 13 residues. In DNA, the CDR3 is TGCAGCGTTATGGGGGAAAGGTACAATGAGCAGTTCTTC. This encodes CSVMGERYNEQFF.

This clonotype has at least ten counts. The CDR3 here is CASSTTGSDEQYF. In DNA form, the CDR3 reads TGTGCCAGCAGCACGACAGGTTCGGACGAGCAGTACTTC. This chain connects TRBV5-6 to TRBJ2-7, with a tentative D call TRBD1 (6 bases). The CDR3 totals 13 residues. V lost 4 bases to trimming and J lost 5 bases, with 13 bases between them. Germline CDR1 reads SGHDT; CDR2 reads YYEEEE.

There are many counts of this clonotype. This CDR3 reads CASSPPGGQGAREQFF. Written as DNA, the CDR3 is TGTGCCAGCAGCCCCCCGGGGGGACAGGGGGCACGGGAGCAGTTCTTC. The chain uses TRBV9 and TRBJ2-1; 12 bases align to TRBD1. There are 16 residues in the CDR3. CDR1 and CDR2 (germline): SGDLS, YYNGEE. Trimming removed 4 bases from V and 10 bases from J; junction bases left unmatched: 12.

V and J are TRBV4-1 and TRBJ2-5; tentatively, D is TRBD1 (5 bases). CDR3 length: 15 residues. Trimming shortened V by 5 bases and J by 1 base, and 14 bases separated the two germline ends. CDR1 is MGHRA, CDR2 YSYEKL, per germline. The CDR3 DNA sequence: TGCGCCAGCAGCTCCTTACAAGGGGTCCAAGAGACCCAGTACTTC. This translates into CASSSLQGVQETQYF.

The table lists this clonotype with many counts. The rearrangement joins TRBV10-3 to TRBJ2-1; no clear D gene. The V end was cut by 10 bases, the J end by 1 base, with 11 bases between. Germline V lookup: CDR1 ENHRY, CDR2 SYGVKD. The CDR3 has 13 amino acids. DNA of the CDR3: TGTGCCACCACGGGTGAGTCCTACAATGAGCAGTTCTTC. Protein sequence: CATTGESYNEQFF.

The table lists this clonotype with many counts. The CDR3 sequence is CASSLAPRADNEQFF. The CDR3 DNA reads as TGTGCCAGCAGCTTGGCGCCCAGGGCGGACAATGAGCAGTTCTTC. The V call is TRBV7-6, the J call TRBJ2-1; D might be TRBD1 (5 bases). The CDR3 has 15 amino acids. V dropped 3 bases and J dropped 5 bases, with 14 bases sitting between them. Germline V gene lookup returns CDR1 SGHVS and CDR2 FNYEAQ.

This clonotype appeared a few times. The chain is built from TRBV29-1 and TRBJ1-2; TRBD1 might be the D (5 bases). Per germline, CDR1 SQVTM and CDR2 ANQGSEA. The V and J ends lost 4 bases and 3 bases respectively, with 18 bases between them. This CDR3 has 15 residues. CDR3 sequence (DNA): TGCAGCGTTGGGGAAGGGGCACTGGATGACTATGGCTACACCTTC. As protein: CSVGEGALDDYGYTF.

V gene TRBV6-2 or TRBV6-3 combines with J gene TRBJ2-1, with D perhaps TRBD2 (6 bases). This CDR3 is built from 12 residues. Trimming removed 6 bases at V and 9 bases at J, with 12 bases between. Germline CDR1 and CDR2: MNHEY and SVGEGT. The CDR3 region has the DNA TGTGCCAGCAGAACGGGACTTTTTGAGCAGTTCTTC. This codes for CASRTGLFEQFF.

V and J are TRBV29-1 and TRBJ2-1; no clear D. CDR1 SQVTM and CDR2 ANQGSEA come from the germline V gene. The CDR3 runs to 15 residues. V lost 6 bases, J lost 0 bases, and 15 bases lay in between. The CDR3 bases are TGCAGCGTCGATGGGATCCACCTCTCCTACAATGAGCAGTTCTTC. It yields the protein CSVDGIHLSYNEQFF.

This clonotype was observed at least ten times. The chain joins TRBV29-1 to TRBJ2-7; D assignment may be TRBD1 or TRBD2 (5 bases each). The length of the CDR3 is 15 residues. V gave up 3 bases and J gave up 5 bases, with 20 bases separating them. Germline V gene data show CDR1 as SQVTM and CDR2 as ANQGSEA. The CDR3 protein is CSVEGVGGTYDEQYF. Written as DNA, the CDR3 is TGCAGCGTTGAGGGGGTTGGGGGAACGTACGACGAGCAGTACTTC.

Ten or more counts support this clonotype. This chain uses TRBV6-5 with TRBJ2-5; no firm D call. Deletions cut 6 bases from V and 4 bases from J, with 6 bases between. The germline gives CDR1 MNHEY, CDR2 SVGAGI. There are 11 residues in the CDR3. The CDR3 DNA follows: TGTGCCAGCAGCTACGGAGAGACCCAGTACTTC. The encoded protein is CASSYGETQYF.

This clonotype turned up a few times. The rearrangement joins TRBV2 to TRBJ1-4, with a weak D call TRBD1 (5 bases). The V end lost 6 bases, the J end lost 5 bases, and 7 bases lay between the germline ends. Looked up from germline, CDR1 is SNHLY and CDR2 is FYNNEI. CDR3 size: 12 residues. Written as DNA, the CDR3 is TGTGCCAGCAGGGGGGAGAATGAAAAACTGTTTTTT. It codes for CASRGENEKLFF.

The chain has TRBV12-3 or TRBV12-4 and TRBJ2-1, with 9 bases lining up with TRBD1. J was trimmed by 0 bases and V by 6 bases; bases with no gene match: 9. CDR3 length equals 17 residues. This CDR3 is CASSGQGHLSSYNEQFF. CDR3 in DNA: TGTGCCAGCAGCGGACAGGGGCACCTGAGCTCCTACAATGAGCAGTTCTTC.

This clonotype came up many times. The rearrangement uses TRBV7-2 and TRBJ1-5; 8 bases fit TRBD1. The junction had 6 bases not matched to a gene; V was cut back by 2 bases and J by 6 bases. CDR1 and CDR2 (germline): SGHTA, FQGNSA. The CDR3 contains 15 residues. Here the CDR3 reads CASSLLATGAQPQHF. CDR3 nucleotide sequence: TGTGCCAGCAGCTTATTGGCGACAGGGGCTCAGCCCCAGCATTTT.